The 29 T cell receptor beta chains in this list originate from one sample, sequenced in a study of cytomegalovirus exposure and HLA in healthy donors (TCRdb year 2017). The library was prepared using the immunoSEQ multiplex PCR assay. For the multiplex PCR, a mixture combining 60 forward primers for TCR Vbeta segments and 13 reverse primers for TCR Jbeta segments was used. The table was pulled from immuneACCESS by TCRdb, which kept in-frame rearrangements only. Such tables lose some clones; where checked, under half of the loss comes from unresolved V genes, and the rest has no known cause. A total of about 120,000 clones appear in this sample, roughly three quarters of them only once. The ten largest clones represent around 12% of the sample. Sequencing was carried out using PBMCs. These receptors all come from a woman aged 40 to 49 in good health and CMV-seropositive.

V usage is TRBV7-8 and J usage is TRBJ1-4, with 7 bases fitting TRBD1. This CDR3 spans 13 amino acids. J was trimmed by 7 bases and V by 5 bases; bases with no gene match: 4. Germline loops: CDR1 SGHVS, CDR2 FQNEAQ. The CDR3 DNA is TGTGCCAGCAGCCCCAGGACAGGTGAAAAACTGTTTTTT. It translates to CASSPRTGEKLFF.

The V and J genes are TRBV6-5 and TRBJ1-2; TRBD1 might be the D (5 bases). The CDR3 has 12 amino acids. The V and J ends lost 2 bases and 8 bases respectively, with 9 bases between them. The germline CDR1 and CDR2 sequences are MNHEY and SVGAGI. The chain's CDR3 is CASSYGGSGYTF. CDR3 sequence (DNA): TGTGCCAGCAGTTACGGGGGGAGCGGCTACACCTTC.

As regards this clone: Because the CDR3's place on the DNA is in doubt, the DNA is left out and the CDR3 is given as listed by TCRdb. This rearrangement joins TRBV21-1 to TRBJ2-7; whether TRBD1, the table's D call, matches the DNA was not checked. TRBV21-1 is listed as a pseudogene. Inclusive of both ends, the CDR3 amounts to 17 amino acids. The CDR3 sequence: CASSKGTWGQGIYEQYF.

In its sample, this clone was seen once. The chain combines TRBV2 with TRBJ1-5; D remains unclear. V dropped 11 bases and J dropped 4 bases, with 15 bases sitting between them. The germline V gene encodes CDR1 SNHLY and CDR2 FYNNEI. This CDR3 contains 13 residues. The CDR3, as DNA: TGTGCCGGCGGACTAAGTAGGAATCAGCCCCAGCATTTT. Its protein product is CAGGLSRNQPQHF.

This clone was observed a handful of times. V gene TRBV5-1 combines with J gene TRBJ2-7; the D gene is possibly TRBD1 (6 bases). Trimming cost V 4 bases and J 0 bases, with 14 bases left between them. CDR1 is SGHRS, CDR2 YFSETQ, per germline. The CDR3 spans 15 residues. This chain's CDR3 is CASSLSGQRSYEQYF. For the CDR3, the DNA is TGCGCCAGCAGCCTGTCTGGACAGCGCTCCTACGAGCAGTACTTC.

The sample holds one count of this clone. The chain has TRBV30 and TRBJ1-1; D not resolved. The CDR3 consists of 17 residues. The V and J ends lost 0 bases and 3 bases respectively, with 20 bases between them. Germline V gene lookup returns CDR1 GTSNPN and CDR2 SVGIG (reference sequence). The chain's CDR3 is CAWSVASGTHLYTEAFF. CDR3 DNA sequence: TGTGCCTGGAGTGTAGCTTCGGGAACCCATTTGTACACTGAAGCTTTCTTT. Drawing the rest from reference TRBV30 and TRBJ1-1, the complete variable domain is SQTIHQWPATLVQPVGSPLSLECTVEGTSNPNLYWYRQAAGRGLQLLFYSVGIGQISSEVPQNLSASRPQDRQFILSSKKLLLSDSGFYLCAWSVASGTHLYTEAFFGQGTRLTVV.

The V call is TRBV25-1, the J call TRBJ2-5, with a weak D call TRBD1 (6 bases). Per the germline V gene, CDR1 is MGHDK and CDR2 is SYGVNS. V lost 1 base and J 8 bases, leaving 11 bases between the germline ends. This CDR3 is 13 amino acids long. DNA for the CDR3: TGTGCCAGCAGTGAATTAGGGGGTATCACCCAGTACTTC. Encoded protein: CASSELGGITQYF.

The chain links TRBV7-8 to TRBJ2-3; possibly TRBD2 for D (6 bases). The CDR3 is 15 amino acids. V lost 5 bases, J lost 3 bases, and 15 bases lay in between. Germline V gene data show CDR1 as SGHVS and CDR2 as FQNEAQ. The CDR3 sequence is CASSPWDGGTDTQYF. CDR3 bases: TGTGCCAGCAGCCCCTGGGACGGGGGAACAGATACGCAGTATTTT.

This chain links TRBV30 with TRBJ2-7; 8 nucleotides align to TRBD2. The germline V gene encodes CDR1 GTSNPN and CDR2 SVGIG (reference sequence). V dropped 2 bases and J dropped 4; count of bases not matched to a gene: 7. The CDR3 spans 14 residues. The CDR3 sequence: CAWSRGLAEYEQYF. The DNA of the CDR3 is TGTGCCTGGAGTCGTGGACTAGCAGAGTACGAGCAGTACTTC.

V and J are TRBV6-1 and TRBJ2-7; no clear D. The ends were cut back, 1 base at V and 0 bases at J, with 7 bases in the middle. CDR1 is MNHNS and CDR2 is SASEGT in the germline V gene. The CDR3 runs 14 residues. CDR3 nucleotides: TGTGCCAGCAGTGAAGGGCAGAACTCCTACGAGCAGTACTTC. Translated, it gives CASSEGQNSYEQYF.

Here the CDR3 reads CASSLGPGISGYTF. The CDR3 DNA follows: TGTGCCAGCAGCTTGGGACCAGGGATCTCTGGCTACACCTTC. The chain couples TRBV5-4 to TRBJ1-2; TRBD1 is a possible D gene (5 bases). The V end lost 0 bases, the J end lost 7 bases, and 13 bases lay between the germline ends. The CDR3 extends over 14 amino acids. Germline V gene data show CDR1 as SGHNT and CDR2 as YYREEE (reference sequence).

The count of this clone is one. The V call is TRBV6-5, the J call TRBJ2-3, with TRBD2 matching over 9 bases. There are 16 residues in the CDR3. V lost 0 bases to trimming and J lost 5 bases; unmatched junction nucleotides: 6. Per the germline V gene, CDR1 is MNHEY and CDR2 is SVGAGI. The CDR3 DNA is TGTGCCAGCAGTTACTCGAACGCGGGGGGGGGAGATACGCAGTATTTT. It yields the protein CASSYSNAGGGDTQYF.

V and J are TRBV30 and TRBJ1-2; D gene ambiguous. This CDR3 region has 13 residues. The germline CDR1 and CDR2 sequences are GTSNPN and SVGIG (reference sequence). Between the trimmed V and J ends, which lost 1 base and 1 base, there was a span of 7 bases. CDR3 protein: CAWSEQLNYGYTF. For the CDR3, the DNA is TGTGCCTGGAGTGAACAGCTTAACTATGGCTACACCTTC.

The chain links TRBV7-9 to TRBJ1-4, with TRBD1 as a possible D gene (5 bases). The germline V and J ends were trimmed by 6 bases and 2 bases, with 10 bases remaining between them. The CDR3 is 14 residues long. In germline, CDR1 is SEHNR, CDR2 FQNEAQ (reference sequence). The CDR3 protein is CASRSGSTNEKLFF. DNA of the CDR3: TGTGCCAGCAGGTCAGGGTCGACTAATGAAAAACTGTTTTTT.

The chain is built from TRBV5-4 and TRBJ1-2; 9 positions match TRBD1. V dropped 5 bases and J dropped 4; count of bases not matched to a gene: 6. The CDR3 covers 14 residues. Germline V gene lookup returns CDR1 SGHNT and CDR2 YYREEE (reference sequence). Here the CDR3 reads CASRNRGQSYGYTF. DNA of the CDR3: TGTGCCAGCAGAAACAGGGGGCAGAGCTATGGCTACACCTTC.

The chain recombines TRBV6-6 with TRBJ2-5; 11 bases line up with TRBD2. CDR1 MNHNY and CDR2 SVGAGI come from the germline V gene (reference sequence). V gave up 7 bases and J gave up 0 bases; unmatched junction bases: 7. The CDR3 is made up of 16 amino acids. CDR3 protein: CASMLAGGRYQETQYF. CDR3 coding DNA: TGTGCCAGCATGTTAGCGGGGGGGAGGTACCAAGAGACCCAGTACTTC.

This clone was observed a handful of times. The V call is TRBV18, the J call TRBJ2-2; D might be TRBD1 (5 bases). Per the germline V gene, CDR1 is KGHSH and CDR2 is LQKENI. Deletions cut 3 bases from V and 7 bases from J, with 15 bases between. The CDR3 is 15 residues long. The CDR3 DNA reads TGTGCCAGCTCACCCCCAGTGGGGCCAGGCGGGGAGCTGTTTTTT. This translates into CASSPPVGPGGELFF. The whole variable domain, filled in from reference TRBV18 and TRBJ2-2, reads NAGVMQNPRHLVRRRGQEARLRCSPMKGHSHVYWYRQLPEEGLKFMVYLQKENIIDESGMPKERFSAEFPKEGPSILRIQQVVRGDSAAYFCASSPPVGPGGELFFGEGSRLTVL.

CDR3 sequence: CASSEVRAGNTIYF. CDR3 DNA: TGTGCCAGCAGTGAAGTGAGGGCTGGAAACACCATATATTTT. V and J are TRBV2 and TRBJ1-3, with unresolved D. The V and J ends lost 1 base and 2 bases respectively, with 6 bases between them. The CDR3 covers 14 residues. The germline V gene encodes CDR1 SNHLY and CDR2 FYNNEI.

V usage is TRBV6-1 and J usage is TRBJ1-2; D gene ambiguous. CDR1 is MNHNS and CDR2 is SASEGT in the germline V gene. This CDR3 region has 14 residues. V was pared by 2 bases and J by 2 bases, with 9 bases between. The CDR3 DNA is TGTGCCAGCAGTGAAATGCACAGCAACTATGGCTACACCTTC. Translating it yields CASSEMHSNYGYTF.

The CDR3 DNA follows: TGCGCCAGCAGCGACGGACTAGCGGATACGCAGTATTTT. Translation: CASSDGLADTQYF. The chain is built from TRBV5-1 and TRBJ2-3; TRBD2 matches at 9 bases. Germline assignment: CDR1 SGHRS and CDR2 YFSETQ. J gave up 6 bases and V 4 bases, and 3 bases lay outside the gene matches. The CDR3 extends over 13 amino acids.

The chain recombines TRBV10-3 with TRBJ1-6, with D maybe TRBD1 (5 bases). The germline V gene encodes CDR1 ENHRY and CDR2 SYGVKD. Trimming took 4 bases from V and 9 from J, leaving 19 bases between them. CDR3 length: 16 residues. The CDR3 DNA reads TGTGCCATCAGTGCGGGGGGGACCCAAGTCACTTCACCCCTCCACTTT. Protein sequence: CAISAGGTQVTSPLHF.

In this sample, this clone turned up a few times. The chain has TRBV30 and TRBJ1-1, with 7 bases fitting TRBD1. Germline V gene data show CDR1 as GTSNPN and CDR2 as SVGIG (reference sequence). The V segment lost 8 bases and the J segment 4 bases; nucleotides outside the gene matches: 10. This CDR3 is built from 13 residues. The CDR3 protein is CAVDSTGSTEAFF. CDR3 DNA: TGTGCCGTGGACTCGACAGGGTCCACTGAAGCTTTCTTT.

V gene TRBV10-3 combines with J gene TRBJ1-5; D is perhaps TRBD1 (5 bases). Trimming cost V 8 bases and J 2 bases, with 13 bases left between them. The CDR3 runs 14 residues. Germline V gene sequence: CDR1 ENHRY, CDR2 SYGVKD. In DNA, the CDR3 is TGTGCCATCGGGTTGGGGGGAGGCAATCAGCCCCAGCATTTT. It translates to CAIGLGGGNQPQHF.

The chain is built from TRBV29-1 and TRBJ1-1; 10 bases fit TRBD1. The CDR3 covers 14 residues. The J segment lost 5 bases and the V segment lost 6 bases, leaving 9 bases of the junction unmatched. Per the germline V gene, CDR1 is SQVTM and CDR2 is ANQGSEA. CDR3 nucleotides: TGCAGCGTGGGGGACAGGGGAGGTTGGACTGAAGCTTTCTTT. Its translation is CSVGDRGGWTEAFF.

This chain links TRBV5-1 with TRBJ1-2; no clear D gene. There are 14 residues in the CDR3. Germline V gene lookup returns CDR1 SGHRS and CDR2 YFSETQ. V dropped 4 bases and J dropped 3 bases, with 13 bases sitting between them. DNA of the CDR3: TGCGCCAGCAGCCCCGGGAGGGTGGACTATGGCTACACCTTC. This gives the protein CASSPGRVDYGYTF.

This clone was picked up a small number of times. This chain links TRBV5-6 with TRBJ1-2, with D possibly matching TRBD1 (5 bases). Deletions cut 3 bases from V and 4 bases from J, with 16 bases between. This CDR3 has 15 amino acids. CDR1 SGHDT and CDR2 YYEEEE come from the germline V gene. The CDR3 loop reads CASSSSRQLSYGYTF. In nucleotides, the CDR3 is TGTGCCAGCAGCTCCTCCCGACAGCTTTCCTATGGCTACACCTTC.

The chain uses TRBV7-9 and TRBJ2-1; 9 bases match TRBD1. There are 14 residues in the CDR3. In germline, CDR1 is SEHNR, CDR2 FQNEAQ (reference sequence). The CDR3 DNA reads TGTTCTCTGGCACGGACAGGGGAGCGGCATGAGCAGTTCTTC. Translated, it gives CSLARTGERHEQFF.

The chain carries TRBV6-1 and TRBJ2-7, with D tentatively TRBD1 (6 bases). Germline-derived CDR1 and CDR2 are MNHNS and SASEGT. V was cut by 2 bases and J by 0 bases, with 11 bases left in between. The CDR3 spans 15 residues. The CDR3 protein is CASSESGRGSYEQYF. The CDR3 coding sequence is TGTGCCAGCAGTGAATCCGGCAGGGGCTCCTACGAGCAGTACTTC.

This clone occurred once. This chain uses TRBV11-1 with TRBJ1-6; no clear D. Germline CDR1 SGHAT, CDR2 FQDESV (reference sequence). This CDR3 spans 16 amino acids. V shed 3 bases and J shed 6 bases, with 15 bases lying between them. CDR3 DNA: TGTGCCAGCAGCTTGAGGATCCAATCCCCTAATTCACCCCTCCACTTT. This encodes CASSLRIQSPNSPLHF.